This TCR beta chain was retrieved from a study of identical twins. CDR3 length: 14 amino acids. The V gene's germline CDR1 is SGHTA and CDR2 FQGNSA. V was pared by 3 bases and J by 2 bases, with 3 bases of the junction left unmatched. Only a few counts were recorded for this clonotype. A template switching step contributed a universal primer site, while unique molecular identifiers were present in the cDNA. TCRdb itself ran the 5' RACE reads through MiXCR, one entry per CDR3 protein. The sample holds roughly 230,000 distinct CDR3 sequences, about 9% seen once. Every sampled donor was Caucasian and healthy. These data were also reused for a study on yellow fever vaccine responses in identical twins.

The V gene is TRBV7-2, the J gene TRBJ1-2; 7 bases match TRBD1. Sequenced input: CD8+ T cells sorted from blood. The TCR originated in a woman younger than 35 in good health. The CDR3 loop is CASSFPRGNYGYTF. The CDR3 coding sequence is TGTGCCAGCAGCTTTCCCAGGGGGAACTATGGCTACACCTTC.